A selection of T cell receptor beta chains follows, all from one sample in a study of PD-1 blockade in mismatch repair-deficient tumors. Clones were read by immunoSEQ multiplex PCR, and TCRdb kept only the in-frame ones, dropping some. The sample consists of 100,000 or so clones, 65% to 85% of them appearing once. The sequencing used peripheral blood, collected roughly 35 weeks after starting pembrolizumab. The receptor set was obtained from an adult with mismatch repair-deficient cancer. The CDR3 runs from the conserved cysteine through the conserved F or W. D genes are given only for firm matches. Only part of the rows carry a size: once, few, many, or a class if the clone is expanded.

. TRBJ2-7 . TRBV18 CASSSDSTYEQYF TGTGCCAGCTCATCGGACAGCACCTACGAGCAGTACTTC
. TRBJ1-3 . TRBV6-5 CASRFSGNTIYF TGTGCCAGCAGGTTCTCTGGAAACACCATATATTTT
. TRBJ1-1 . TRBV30 CAWSRGMPTEAFF TGTGCCTGGAGTCGGGGGATGCCTACTGAAGCTTTCTTT
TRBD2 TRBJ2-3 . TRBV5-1 CASSEGTSGRSDTQYF TGCGCCAGCAGCGAAGGGACTAGCGGGAGATCAGATACGCAGTATTTT
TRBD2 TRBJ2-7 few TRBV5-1 CASSPSSGSYEQYF TGCGCCAGCAGCCCCTCTAGCGGATCCTACGAGCAGTACTTC
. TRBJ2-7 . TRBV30 CAWSVRGTGPYEQYF TGTGCCTGGAGTGTACGAGGAACTGGTCCCTACGAGCAGTACTTC
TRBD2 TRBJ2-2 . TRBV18 CASSPGLAGETGELFF TGTGCCAGCTCACCAGGGCTAGCGGGAGAAACCGGGGAGCTGTTTTTT
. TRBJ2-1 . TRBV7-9 CASSLANIEQFF TGTGCCAGCAGCTTAGCGAATATTGAGCAGTTCTTC
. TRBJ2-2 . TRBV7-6 CASSLDGSGRGAGELFF TGTGCCAGCAGCTTAGACGGGTCGGGGCGCGGGGCCGGGGAGCTGTTTTTT
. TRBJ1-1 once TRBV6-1 CASSDRGNTEAFF TGTGCCAGCAGTGACAGGGGGAACACTGAAGCTTTCTTT
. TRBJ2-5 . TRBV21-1 CASSKRDRETQYF TGTGCCAGCAGCAAACGGGACAGGGAGACCCAGTACTTC
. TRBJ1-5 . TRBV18 CASSPPGGQPQHF TGTGCCAGCTCACCACCGGGGGGTCAGCCCCAGCATTTT
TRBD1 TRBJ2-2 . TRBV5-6 CASSLGTGGTGELFF TGTGCCAGCAGCTTGGGGACAGGGGGTACCGGGGAGCTGTTTTTT
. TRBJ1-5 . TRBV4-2 CASSQEPRGYQPQHF TGTGCCAGCAGCCAAGAGCCCAGGGGTTATCAGCCCCAGCATTTT
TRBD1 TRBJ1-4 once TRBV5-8 CASRPGTGSWRGNEKLFF TGTGCCAGCAGGCCGGGGACAGGGTCCTGGAGGGGTAATGAAAAACTGTTTTTT
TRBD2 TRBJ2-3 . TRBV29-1 CSAATSGRADTQYF TGCAGCGCCGCGACTAGCGGGAGGGCAGATACGCAGTATTTT
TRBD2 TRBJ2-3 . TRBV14 CASSQTAGTSTDTQYF TGTGCCAGCAGCCAAACAGCGGGAACTAGCACAGATACGCAGTATTTT
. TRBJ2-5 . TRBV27 CASSPRGVRETQYF TGTGCCAGCAGTCCTAGGGGGGTACGGGAGACCCAGTACTTC
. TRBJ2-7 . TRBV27 CASGDRAYEQYF TGTGCCAGCGGAGACAGAGCCTACGAGCAGTACTTC
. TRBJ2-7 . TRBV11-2 CASSLNYEQYF TGTGCCAGCAGTCTCAACTACGAGCAGTACTTC
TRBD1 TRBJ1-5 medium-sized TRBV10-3 CAISERQGGNQPQHF TGTGCCATCAGTGAGAGACAGGGGGGCAATCAGCCCCAGCATTTT
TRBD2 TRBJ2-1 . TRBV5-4 CASSPPGLSYNEQFF TGTGCCAGCAGCCCCCCGGGACTATCCTACAATGAGCAGTTCTTC
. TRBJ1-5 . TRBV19 CASSTGTSNQPQHF TGTGCCAGTAGTACCGGGACTAGCAATCAGCCCCAGCATTTT
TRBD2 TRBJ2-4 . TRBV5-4 CASSLISGAFKNIQYF TGTGCCAGCAGCTTGATTAGCGGGGCCTTCAAAAACATTCAGTACTTC
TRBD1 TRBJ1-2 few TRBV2 CARRDRSNGYTF TGTGCCAGAAGGGACAGGAGTAATGGCTACACCTTC
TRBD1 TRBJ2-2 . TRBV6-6 CASSLRQGATGELFF TGTGCCAGCAGTTTGAGGCAGGGGGCGACCGGGGAGCTGTTTTTT
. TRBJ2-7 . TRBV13 CASSPGTGSYEQYF TGTGCCAGCAGTCCCGGGACTGGCTCCTACGAGCAGTACTTC
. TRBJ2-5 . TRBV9 CASSARGQLGETQYF TGTGCCAGCAGCGCCCGGGGCCAGCTCGGGGAGACCCAGTACTTC
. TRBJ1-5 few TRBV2 CASVADSNQPQHF TGTGCCAGCGTGGCGGATAGCAATCAGCCCCAGCATTTT
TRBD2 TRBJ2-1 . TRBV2 CASRKAGVSYNEQFF TGTGCCAGCAGGAAAGCGGGAGTCTCCTACAATGAGCAGTTCTTC
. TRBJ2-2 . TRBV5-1 CASSFTSTGELFF TGCGCCAGCAGCTTTACTAGCACGGGGGAGCTGTTTTTT
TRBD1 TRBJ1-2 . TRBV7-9 CADQNWTGNYGYTF TGTGCCGACCAAAACTGGACAGGGAACTATGGCTACACCTTC
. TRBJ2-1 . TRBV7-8 CASSLSIYNEQFF TGTGCCAGCAGCTTATCTATCTACAATGAGCAGTTCTTC
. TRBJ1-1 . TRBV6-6 CASTSGQVTEAFF TGTGCCAGCACCTCGGGGCAGGTCACTGAAGCTTTCTTT
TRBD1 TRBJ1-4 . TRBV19 CASAGLRQGINEKLFF TGTGCCAGCGCCGGTCTTCGACAGGGCATAAATGAAAAACTGTTTTTT
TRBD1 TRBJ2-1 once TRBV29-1 CSTQNRDRSYNEQFF TGCAGCACCCAAAACCGGGACAGGTCCTACAATGAGCAGTTCTTC
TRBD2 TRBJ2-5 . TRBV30 CAWSDYLAGGGTQYF TGTGCCTGGAGCGATTACCTAGCGGGGGGGGGCACCCAGTACTTC
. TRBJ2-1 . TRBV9 CASSVGGRDNEQFF TGTGCCAGCAGCGTAGGTGGAAGGGATAACGAGCAGTTCTTC
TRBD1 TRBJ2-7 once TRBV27 CASSPTGTAREQYF TGTGCCAGCAGTCCGACCGGGACAGCACGCGAGCAGTACTTC
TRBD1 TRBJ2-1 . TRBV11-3 CASSLAGTDNEQFF TGTGCCAGCAGCTTAGCCGGGACAGACAATGAGCAGTTCTTC
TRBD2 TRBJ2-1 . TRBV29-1 CSVDPSGSYRKQFF TGCAGCGTTGACCCTAGCGGGAGTTACCGCAAGCAGTTCTTC